These T cell receptor beta chains were read from a single sample in a study of PD-1 blockade in classical Hodgkin lymphoma. The data were produced by immunoSEQ multiplex PCR, yet TCRdb's version contains in-frame clones alone and is incomplete. The data show just over 50,000 clones, with over 60% seen just once and approximately 15% held by the top ten. The sequenced sample was peripheral blood mononuclear cells (PBMCs), obtained before the second cycle of nivolumab. The receptor source for this set is a human donor with classical Hodgkin lymphoma. CDR3s include the opening cysteine and the closing phenylalanine or tryptophan. The D gene is left open where the match is weak.

>TRBV27|TRBD1
CASRDRGMSNQPQHF
>TRBV2|NA
CASEPWQGYNEQFF
>TRBV9|NA
CASSVGFRYEQYF
>TRBV5-1|NA
CASSLRPGQGDSNQPQHF
>TRBV7-9|NA
CASSAGGGTEKLFF
>TRBV28|NA
CASSLGMAGIYGYTF
>TRBV7-7|NA
CASSFFSFTGELFF
>TRBV6-6|NA
CASSYSNGGGFKGYTF
>TRBV13|NA
CASSLGAGQGGGYTF
>TRBV9|NA
CASSEWTEGTEAFF
>TRBV19|NA
CASSTQIGSYDEQYF
>TRBV7-8|NA
CASSLVRGGTGYTF
>TRBV9|TRBD2
CASSLWGLAGAPNTGELFF
>TRBV19|TRBD2
CASSIAASGTTYEQYF
>TRBV2|NA
CASKKETATTPYEQYF
>TRBV15|NA
CATSEQGYSYEQYF
>TRBV5-1|NA
CASSFGREAFF
>TRBV7-9|NA
CASSLSTDTQYF
>TRBV18|NA
CASSPRGASSYEQYF
>TRBV5-1|NA
CASAPYPGSYNEQFF
>TRBV6-5|NA
CASSPDSFSNQPQHF
>TRBV4-1|TRBD1
CASSQAGTGLTEAFF
>TRBV18|TRBD2
CASSPGLAGYTGELFF
>TRBV7-2|NA
CASSLWVGQSNQPQHF
>TRBV28|NA
CASSFIRAGPSYEQYF
>TRBV6-5|NA
CATIATGGHIGYTF
>TRBV18|NA
CASSPGQTNTGELFF
>TRBV7-9|NA
CASSLRGDYGYTF
>TRBV30|NA
CAWSVGGGHYVGQYF